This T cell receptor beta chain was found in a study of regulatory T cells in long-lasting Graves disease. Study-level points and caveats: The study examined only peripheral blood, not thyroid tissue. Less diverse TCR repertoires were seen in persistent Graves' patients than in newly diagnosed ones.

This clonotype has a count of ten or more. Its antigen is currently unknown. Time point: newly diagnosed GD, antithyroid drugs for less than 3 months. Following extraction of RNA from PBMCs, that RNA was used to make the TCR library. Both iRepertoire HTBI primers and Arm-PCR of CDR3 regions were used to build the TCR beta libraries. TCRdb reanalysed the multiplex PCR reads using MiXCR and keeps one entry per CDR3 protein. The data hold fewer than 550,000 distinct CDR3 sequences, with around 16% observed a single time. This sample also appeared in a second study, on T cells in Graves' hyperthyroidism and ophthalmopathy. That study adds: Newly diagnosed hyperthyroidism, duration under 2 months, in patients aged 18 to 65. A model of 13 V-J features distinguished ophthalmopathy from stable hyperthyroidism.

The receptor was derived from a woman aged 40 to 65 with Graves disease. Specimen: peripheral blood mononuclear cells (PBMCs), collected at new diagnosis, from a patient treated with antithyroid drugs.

In DNA, the CDR3 is TGTGCCAGCAGCCACAGGGACAGGGGGCGAACTGAAGCTTTCTTT. This codes for CASSHRDRGRTEAFF. This sequence joins TRBV3-1 and TRBJ1-1, with 12 bases fitting TRBD1. The CDR3 contains 15 residues. Per germline, CDR1 LGHDT and CDR2 YNNKEL (reference sequence). Trimming cost V 3 bases and J 5 bases; bases outside gene matches: 4.